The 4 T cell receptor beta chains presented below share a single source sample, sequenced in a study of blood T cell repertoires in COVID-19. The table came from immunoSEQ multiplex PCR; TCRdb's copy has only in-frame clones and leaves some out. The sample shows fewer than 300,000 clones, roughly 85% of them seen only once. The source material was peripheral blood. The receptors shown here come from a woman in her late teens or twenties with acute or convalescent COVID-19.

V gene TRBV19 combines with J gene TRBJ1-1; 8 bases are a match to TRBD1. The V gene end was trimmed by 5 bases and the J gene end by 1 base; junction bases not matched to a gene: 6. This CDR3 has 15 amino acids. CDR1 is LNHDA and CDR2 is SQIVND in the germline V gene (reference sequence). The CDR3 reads CASSPQTGGNTEAFF. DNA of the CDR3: TGTGCCAGTAGTCCCCAAACAGGGGGGAACACTGAAGCTTTCTTT.

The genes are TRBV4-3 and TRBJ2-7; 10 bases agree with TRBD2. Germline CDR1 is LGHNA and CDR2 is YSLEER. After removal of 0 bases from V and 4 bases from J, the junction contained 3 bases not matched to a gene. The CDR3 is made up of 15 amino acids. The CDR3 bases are TGCGCCAGCAGCCAAGAAAGGACTAGCGGTTACGAGCAGTACTTC. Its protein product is CASSQERTSGYEQYF.

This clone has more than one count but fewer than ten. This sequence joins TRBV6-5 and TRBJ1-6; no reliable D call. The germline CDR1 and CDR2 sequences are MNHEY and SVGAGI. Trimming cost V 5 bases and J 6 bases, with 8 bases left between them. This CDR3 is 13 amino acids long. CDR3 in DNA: TGTGCCAGCAGTCGGACTTCTAATTCACCCCTCCACTTT. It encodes CASSRTSNSPLHF.

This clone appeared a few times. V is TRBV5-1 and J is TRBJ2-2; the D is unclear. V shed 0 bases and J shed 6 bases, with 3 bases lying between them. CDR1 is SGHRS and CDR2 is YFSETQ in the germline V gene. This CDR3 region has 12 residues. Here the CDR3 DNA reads TGCGCCAGCAGCTTGGTCGCCGGGGAGCTGTTTTTT. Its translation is CASSLVAGELFF.